This record looks at one T cell receptor (beta chain) sequence and its context. No antigen is known for it. These data come from a study of monozygotic twins with inflammatory bowel disease. General study points: Relative to healthy twins, IBD patients had fewer clonotypes in common with others, a gap that was especially apparent with disease activity. Similarity of repertoires did not differ between concordant and discordant twins, possibly from limited power.

cDNA synthesis was performed in eight separate reactions for each sample. TCRdb reprocessed the 5' RACE reads and keeps a single row for each CDR3 protein, giving no DNA. Its table lists approximately 330,000 distinct CDR3 sequences. This CDR3 spans 13 amino acids. The chain recombines TRBV12-3 or TRBV12-4 with TRBJ2-1; the TCRdb call, TRBD1, lacks DNA for checking. The specimen sequenced was blood. This receptor was taken from a human donor with ulcerative colitis or Crohn's disease, or a healthy co-twin of an affected twin (not recorded which). The CDR3 spells CASRRTGLNEQFF.